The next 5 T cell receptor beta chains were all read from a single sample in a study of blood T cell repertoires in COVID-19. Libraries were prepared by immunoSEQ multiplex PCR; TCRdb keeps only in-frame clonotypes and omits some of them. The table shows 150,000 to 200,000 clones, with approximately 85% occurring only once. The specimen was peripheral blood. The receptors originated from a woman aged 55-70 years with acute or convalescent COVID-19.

In DNA, the CDR3 is TGTGCCAGCAGCGGGAGGCAGATGTTCTACAATGAGCAGTTCTTC. Translation gives CASSGRQMFYNEQFF. This chain connects TRBV5-6 to TRBJ2-1, with a possible D match to TRBD2 (6 bases). In germline, CDR1 is SGHDT, CDR2 YYEEEE. With 4 bases removed from V and 3 bases from J, the gap between germline ends came to 14 bases. The CDR3 consists of 15 residues.

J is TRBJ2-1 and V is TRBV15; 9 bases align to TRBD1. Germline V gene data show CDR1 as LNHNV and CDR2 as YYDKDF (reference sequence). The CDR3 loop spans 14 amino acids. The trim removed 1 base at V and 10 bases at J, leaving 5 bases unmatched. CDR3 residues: CATSRAGTGIEQFF. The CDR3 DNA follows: TGTGCCACCAGCAGAGCCGGGACAGGGATCGAGCAGTTCTTC.

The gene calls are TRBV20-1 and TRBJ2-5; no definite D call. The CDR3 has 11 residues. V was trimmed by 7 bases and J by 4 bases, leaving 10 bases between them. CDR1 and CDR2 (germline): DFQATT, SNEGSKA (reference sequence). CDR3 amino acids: CSVVFGETQYF. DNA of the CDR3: TGCAGTGTTGTATTCGGAGAGACCCAGTACTTC.

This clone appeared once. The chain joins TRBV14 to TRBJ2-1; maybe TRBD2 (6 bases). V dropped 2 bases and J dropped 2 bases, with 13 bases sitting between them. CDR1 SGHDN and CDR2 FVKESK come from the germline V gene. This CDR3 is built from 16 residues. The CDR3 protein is CASSQILANAYNEQFF. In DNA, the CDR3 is TGTGCCAGCAGCCAAATTCTAGCGAACGCCTACAATGAGCAGTTCTTC.

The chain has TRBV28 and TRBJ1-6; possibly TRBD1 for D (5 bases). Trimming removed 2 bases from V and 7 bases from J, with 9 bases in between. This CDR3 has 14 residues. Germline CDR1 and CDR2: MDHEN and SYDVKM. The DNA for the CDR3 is TGTGCCAGCAGTTTAACGACAGAGAATTCACCCCTCCACTTT. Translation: CASSLTTENSPLHF.